The source of this T cell receptor (beta chain) is a study of response to subunit inactivated influenza vaccine. General study findings and limits: The authors proposed limited new T cell recruitment per seasonal influenza vaccination.

From the RT-PCR reads, TCRdb called clonotypes with MiXCR, one entry per CDR3 protein. The sample holds hundreds of thousands of distinct CDR3 sequences, around 15% seen once. Looked up from germline, CDR1 is MGHRA and CDR2 is YSYEKL. After removal of 0 bases from V and 6 bases from J, the junction contained 6 bases not matched to a gene. The CDR3 loop spans 16 amino acids. For this clonotype: What it binds is unknown.

The sequence came from a man aged 50 or older who received an inactivated influenza vaccine. V and J are TRBV4-1 and TRBJ2-1, with 9 bases matching TRBD2. The specimen was PBMCs from blood, collected 14 days before vaccination. The CDR3 region is CASSQERGGGLNEQFF. The CDR3 region has the DNA TGCGCCAGCAGCCAAGAACGCGGGGGGGGACTCAATGAGCAGTTCTTC.